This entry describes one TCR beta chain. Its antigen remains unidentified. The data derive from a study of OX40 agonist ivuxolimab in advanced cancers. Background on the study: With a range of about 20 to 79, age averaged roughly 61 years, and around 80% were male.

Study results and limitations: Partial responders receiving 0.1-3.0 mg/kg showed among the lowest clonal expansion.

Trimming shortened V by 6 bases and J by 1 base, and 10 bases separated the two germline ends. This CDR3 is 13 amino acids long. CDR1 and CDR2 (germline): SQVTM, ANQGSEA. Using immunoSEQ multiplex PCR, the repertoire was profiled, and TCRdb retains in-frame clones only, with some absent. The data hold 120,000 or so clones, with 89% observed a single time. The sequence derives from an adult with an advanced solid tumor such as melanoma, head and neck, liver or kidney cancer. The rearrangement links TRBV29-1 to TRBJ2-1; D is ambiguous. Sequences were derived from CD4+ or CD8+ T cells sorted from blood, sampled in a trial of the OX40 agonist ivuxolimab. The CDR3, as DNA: TGCAGCGTCGCTTTGGGATCCTACAATGAGCAGTTCTTC. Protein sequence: CSVALGSYNEQFF.